This TCR beta chain was sequenced during a study of blood T cell repertoires in COVID-19. At the level of the study: Both acute and convalescent COVID-19 samples were obtained from the United States, Italy and Spain.

Resolution of symptoms, clearance, or two negative PCRs was present in recovered Cohort 3 donors. As originally analysed: Reference gene primer amplification gave nucleated cell count estimates. The table came from immunoSEQ multiplex PCR; TCRdb's copy has only in-frame clones and leaves some out. The DNA gave D and trimming, while V, J and clone size come from that table. Among more than 200,000 clones, about nine tenths were seen once, and the ten largest hold about 1.7%. The CDR3 contains 12 residues. Trimming left V 5 bases short and J 1 base short, with 8 bases between. Germline CDR1 and CDR2: GTSNPN and SVGIG (reference sequence).

What was sequenced was PBMCs or T cells enriched from blood (not recorded which). The sequence came from a man in his forties or fifties who had recovered from COVID-19. This chain uses TRBV30 with TRBJ1-2, with D possibly matching TRBD1 (6 bases). CDR3 DNA: TGTGCCTGGGGGGGACATAACTATGGCTACACCTTC. This sequence encodes CAWGGHNYGYTF.